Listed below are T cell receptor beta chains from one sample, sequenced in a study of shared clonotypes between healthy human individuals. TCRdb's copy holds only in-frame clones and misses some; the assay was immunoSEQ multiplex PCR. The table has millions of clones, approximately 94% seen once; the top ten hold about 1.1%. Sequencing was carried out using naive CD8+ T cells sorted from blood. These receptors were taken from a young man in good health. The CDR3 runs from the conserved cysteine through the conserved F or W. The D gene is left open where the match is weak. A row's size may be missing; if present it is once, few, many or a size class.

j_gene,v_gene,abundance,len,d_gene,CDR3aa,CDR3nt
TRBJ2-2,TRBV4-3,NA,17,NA,CASSQDMAGENSGELFF,TGCGCCAGCAGCCAAGATATGGCAGGGGAAAATAGCGGGGAGCTGTTTTTT
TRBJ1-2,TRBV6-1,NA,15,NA,CASSPTGLSGYGYTF,TGTGCCAGCAGTCCTACGGGACTTTCCGGCTATGGCTACACCTTC
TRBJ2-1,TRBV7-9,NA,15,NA,CASSLPAGTQNEQFF,TGTGCCAGCAGCTTGCCGGCCGGGACTCAAAATGAGCAGTTCTTC
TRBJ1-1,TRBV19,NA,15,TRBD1,CASSLQGLGFTEAFF,TGTGCCAGTAGTTTACAGGGGTTGGGTTTCACTGAAGCTTTCTTT
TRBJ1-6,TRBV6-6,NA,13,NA,CASRGGYNSPLHF,TGTGCCAGCAGGGGGGGTTATAATTCACCCCTCCACTTT
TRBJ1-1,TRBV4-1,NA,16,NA,CASSQDSVYPNTEAFF,TGCGCCAGCAGCCAAGATTCAGTGTACCCGAACACTGAAGCTTTCTTT
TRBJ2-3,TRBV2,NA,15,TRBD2,CASIEGLVGLDTQYF,TGTGCCAGCATAGAGGGACTAGTAGGTTTAGATACGCAGTATTTT
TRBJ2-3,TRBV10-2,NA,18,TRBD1,CASTRTGGGGIFGDTQYF,TGCGCCAGCACCAGGACAGGGGGCGGCGGGATTTTTGGAGATACGCAGTATTTT
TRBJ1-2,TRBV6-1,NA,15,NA,CASSEWGTGNYGYTF,TGTGCCAGCAGTGAATGGGGTACAGGTAACTATGGCTACACCTTC
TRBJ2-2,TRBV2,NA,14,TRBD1,CASGWTGRGGELFF,TGTGCCAGCGGCTGGACAGGGAGAGGCGGGGAGCTGTTTTTT
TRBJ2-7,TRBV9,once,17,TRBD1,CASSVEAGGTPTYEQYF,TGTGCCAGCAGCGTAGAGGCAGGGGGCACCCCCACCTACGAGCAGTACTTC
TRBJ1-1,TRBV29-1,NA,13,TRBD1,CSVETGDHPEAFF,TGCAGCGTGGAAACAGGGGATCATCCTGAAGCTTTCTTT
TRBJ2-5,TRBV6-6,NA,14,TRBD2,CASTPSGSQETQYF,TGTGCCAGCACGCCTAGCGGATCCCAAGAGACCCAGTACTTC
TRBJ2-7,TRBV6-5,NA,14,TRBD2,CASGVAGDHYEQYF,TGTGCCAGCGGTGTGGCGGGGGATCACTACGAGCAGTACTTC
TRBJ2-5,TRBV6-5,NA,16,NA,CASSYSLAEAQETQYF,TGTGCCAGCAGTTACTCCCTCGCGGAGGCCCAAGAGACCCAGTACTTC
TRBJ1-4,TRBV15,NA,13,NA,CATSSYISEKLFF,TGTGCCACCAGCTCCTATATATCGGAAAAACTGTTTTTT
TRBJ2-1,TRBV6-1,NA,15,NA,CASSEYVGGYNEQFF,TGTGCCAGCAGTGAATACGTGGGAGGCTACAATGAGCAGTTCTTC